This section outlines one TCR beta chain sequence together with its context. TCRdb's table, derived via immunoSEQ multiplex PCR, lists solely in-frame clones and lacks some. The top ten hold roughly 2.3% of the sample, which has 64,000 or so clones, about 90% seen once. The data are from a study of T cell changes during pregnancy in multiple sclerosis. Source: peripheral blood, taken in the first trimester of pregnancy. The TCR comes from a female donor with multiple sclerosis, enrolled in a pregnancy study.

CDR3: CASSLGQREWGDEQYF. The CDR3 coding sequence is TGTGCCAGCAGCTTAGGTCAGCGGGAGTGGGGCGACGAGCAGTACTTC. V usage is TRBV7-2 and J usage is TRBJ2-7, with 8 bases that match TRBD2. This CDR3 region has 16 residues. Germline values: CDR1 SGHTA, CDR2 FQGNSA. Unmatched junction bases numbered 10, after V lost 1 base and J lost 5 bases.